This entry lists 27 T cell receptor beta chains sequenced from one sample in a study of shared clonotypes between healthy human individuals. TCRdb's table, derived via immunoSEQ multiplex PCR, lists solely in-frame clones and lacks some. The sample has under 2,500,000 clones; approximately 95% are singletons. Sequencing was done on a sample of naive CD4+ T cells sorted from blood. Subset in this sample: CD45RA+ positively selected. These receptors were taken from a young man in good health.

This sequence joins TRBV5-4 and TRBJ1-2, with 9 bases matching TRBD1. This CDR3 has 15 residues. Germline values: CDR1 SGHNT, CDR2 YYREEE (reference sequence). Unmatched junction bases numbered 6, after V lost 0 bases and J lost 6 bases. As DNA, the CDR3 is TGTGCCAGCAGCTTGGGGGACAGGGCTGTCCATGGCTACACCTTC. Amino acids: CASSLGDRAVHGYTF.

About this clone: The sample has other DNA sequences that encode this CDR3 too. The chain is built from TRBV5-1 and TRBJ2-7; D uncertain. Germline assignment: CDR1 SGHRS and CDR2 YFSETQ. Trimming pared 0 bases from V and 4 bases from J, leaving 11 bases between. This CDR3 contains 14 residues. In DNA, the CDR3 is TGCGCCAGCAGCTTGGCAGCAGATCCGTACGAGCAGTACTTC. Amino acid sequence: CASSLAADPYEQYF.

This chain connects TRBV5-6 to TRBJ2-5; 9 nucleotides match TRBD1. This CDR3 region has 16 residues. J was trimmed by 1 base and V by 4 bases; bases with no gene match: 8. Germline V CDR1 and CDR2: SGHDT, YYEEEE. The chain's CDR3 is CASSPDRGSPQETQYF. The CDR3 DNA follows: TGTGCCAGCAGCCCCGACAGGGGGTCACCCCAAGAGACCCAGTACTTC.

This chain joins TRBV5-1 and TRBJ2-1; 7 bases fit TRBD1. Germline values: CDR1 SGHRS, CDR2 YFSETQ. CDR3 length: 14 amino acids. J gave up 7 bases and V 0 bases, and 4 bases lay outside the gene matches. DNA of the CDR3: TGCGCCAGCAGCTTGGCCATACAGGGGAATGAGCAGTTCTTC. Protein: CASSLAIQGNEQFF.

This chain connects TRBV27 to TRBJ2-7; either TRBD1 or TRBD2 may fit D (5 bases each). The V end was cut by 4 bases, the J end by 0 bases, with 13 bases between. CDR3 length: 15 residues. The germline V gene has CDR1 MNHEY and CDR2 SMNVEV (reference sequence). The CDR3 DNA reads TGTGCCAGCAGTTGGGTGGGGACGAGCTCCTACGAGCAGTACTTC. Its protein product is CASSWVGTSSYEQYF.

V usage is TRBV10-2 and J usage is TRBJ1-1; D remains ambiguous. With 0 bases removed from V and 3 bases from J, the gap between germline ends came to 11 bases. The CDR3 consists of 15 residues. Per the germline V gene, CDR1 is WSHSY and CDR2 is SAAADI. CDR3 coding DNA: TGCGCCAGCAGTGAGTCGGAGGGTGCGTACACTGAAGCTTTCTTT. The encoded protein is CASSESEGAYTEAFF.

For this clone: The same CDR3 can be traced to other DNA sequences in this sample. This chain uses TRBV5-4 with TRBJ2-5; D not certain. The ends were cut back, 0 bases at V and 1 base at J, with 7 bases in the middle. CDR3 length: 14 residues. Germline CDR1 and CDR2: SGHNT and YYREEE (reference sequence). The CDR3 DNA reads as TGTGCCAGCAGCTTGGATCCTCTCCAAGAGACCCAGTACTTC. It yields the protein CASSLDPLQETQYF.

The rearrangement joins TRBV5-4 to TRBJ2-1; no clear D gene. Trimming cost V 0 bases and J 5 bases, with 6 bases left between them. The CDR3 loop spans 13 amino acids. The germline gives CDR1 SGHNT, CDR2 YYREEE (reference sequence). The CDR3 loop reads CASSLDSNNEQFF. CDR3 nucleotides: TGTGCCAGCAGCTTGGACTCAAACAATGAGCAGTTCTTC.

V and J are TRBV2 and TRBJ1-2, with 8 bases fitting TRBD1. V dropped 4 bases and J dropped 7; count of bases not matched to a gene: 8. Per germline, CDR1 SNHLY and CDR2 FYNNEI. This CDR3 spans 14 amino acids. DNA of the CDR3: TGTGCCAGCAGTGGTTTGGACAGGGTGACTGGCTACACCTTC. Translation gives CASSGLDRVTGYTF.

The V gene is TRBV5-1, the J gene TRBJ2-1, with D possibly TRBD2 on 6 matching bases. The CDR3 spans 13 residues. V lost 6 bases to trimming and J lost 2 bases, with 9 bases between them. Per germline, CDR1 SGHRS and CDR2 YFSETQ. In DNA form, the CDR3 reads TGCGCCAGCAATAGCGGAACCTACAATGAGCAGTTCTTC. Protein sequence: CASNSGTYNEQFF.

The rearrangement uses TRBV10-3 and TRBJ2-5; 10 bases line up with TRBD2. CDR1 and CDR2 (germline): ENHRY, SYGVKD. V was pared by 6 bases and J by 5 bases, with 9 bases of the junction left unmatched. This CDR3 spans 15 amino acids. The CDR3 reads CAIRPSGSIGETQYF. The CDR3 DNA reads as TGTGCCATCAGGCCTAGCGGGAGTATAGGTGAGACCCAGTACTTC.

V usage is TRBV5-1 and J usage is TRBJ2-5, with 10 bases identical to TRBD2. This CDR3 is 16 amino acids long. J was trimmed by 5 bases and V by 0 bases; bases with no gene match: 7. CDR1 and CDR2 from the germline V gene are SGHRS and YFSETQ. CDR3 sequence reads: CASSLAGSGGLETQYF. The CDR3 DNA reads TGCGCCAGCAGCTTGGCCGGTAGCGGGGGGTTGGAGACCCAGTACTTC.

The CDR3 bases are TGCAGTGCTGGGGCCGGAGAGACCCAGTACTTC. Translating it yields CSAGAGETQYF. J is TRBJ2-5 and V is TRBV20-1, with a weak D call TRBD1 (5 bases). This CDR3 has 11 amino acids. Per the germline V gene, CDR1 is DFQATT and CDR2 is SNEGSKA (reference sequence). V lost 5 bases, J lost 4 bases, and 8 bases lay in between.

A note on this clone: Other DNA sequences in this specimen translate into the identical CDR3. The gene calls are TRBV5-1 and TRBJ1-5; possible D gene TRBD1, 5 bases. The ends were cut back, 0 bases at V and 0 bases at J, with 7 bases in the middle. The CDR3 extends over 15 amino acids. Per the germline V gene, CDR1 is SGHRS and CDR2 is YFSETQ. This chain's CDR3 is CASSLGDGSNQPQHF. Written as DNA, the CDR3 is TGCGCCAGCAGCTTGGGGGACGGTAGCAATCAGCCCCAGCATTTT.

Only a few counts were recorded for this clone. The chain joins TRBV4-3 to TRBJ2-7, with D hard to call. Germline V gives CDR1 LGHNA, CDR2 YSLEER. The CDR3 extends over 14 amino acids. V was clipped by 4 bases and J by 4 bases, with 14 bases between them. DNA of the CDR3: TGCGCCAGCAGCCCTTCCACTGGCCTATACGAGCAGTACTTC. It codes for CASSPSTGLYEQYF.

This chain joins TRBV6-6 and TRBJ2-2; no clear D. The CDR3 extends over 12 amino acids. Germline-derived CDR1 and CDR2 are MNHNY and SVGAGI (reference sequence). Trimming took 5 bases from V and 6 from J, leaving 7 bases between them. The CDR3 region is CASSPNPGELFF. The CDR3 DNA reads TGTGCCAGCAGTCCCAACCCCGGGGAGCTGTTTTTT.

The genes are TRBV7-9 and TRBJ2-4; TRBD2 agrees at 10 bases. The CDR3 has 18 amino acids. The junction had 10 bases not matched to a gene; V was cut back by 5 bases and J by 0 bases. Looked up from germline, CDR1 is SEHNR and CDR2 is FQNEAQ (reference sequence). The chain's CDR3 is CASSKGLAGDLAKNIQYF. In DNA form, the CDR3 reads TGTGCCAGCAGCAAGGGGCTAGCGGGGGACCTAGCCAAAAACATTCAGTACTTC.

In this sample, this clone turned up once. The chain combines TRBV5-1 with TRBJ1-1, with 12 bases aligning to TRBD1. Trimming at V came to 4 bases and at J to 1 base, leaving 2 bases not matched to a gene. This CDR3 contains 15 residues. Germline CDR1 and CDR2: SGHRS and YFSETQ. CDR3 coding DNA: TGCGCCAGCAGCCGGGACAGGGGGCCGAACACTGAAGCTTTCTTT. This codes for CASSRDRGPNTEAFF.

The rearrangement links TRBV6-5 to TRBJ1-4; maybe TRBD1 (6 bases). This CDR3 region has 15 residues. V lost 6 bases, J lost 6 bases, and 17 bases lay in between. Per the germline V gene, CDR1 is MNHEY and CDR2 is SVGAGI. This CDR3 is CASSSTGMAYEKLFF. The DNA of the CDR3 is TGTGCCAGCAGCAGTACAGGGATGGCGTATGAAAAACTGTTTTTT.

Here the CDR3 DNA reads TGTGCCAGCAGCAGGGGGAAGGGGTTTAATCAGCCCCAGCATTTT. Its translation: CASSRGKGFNQPQHF. The chain couples TRBV5-4 to TRBJ1-5; a weak D match, TRBD1 (6 bases). The germline V gene has CDR1 SGHNT and CDR2 YYREEE (reference sequence). The V end was cut by 4 bases, the J end by 4 bases, with 15 bases between. This CDR3 spans 15 amino acids. The variable domain in full, completed from reference TRBV5-4 and TRBJ1-5, reads ETGVTQSPTHLIKTRGQQVTLRCSSQSGHNTVSWYQQALGQGPQFIFQYYREEENGRGNFPPRFSGLQFPNYSSELNVNALELDDSALYLCASSRGKGFNQPQHFGDGTRLSIL.

The V and J genes are TRBV10-3 and TRBJ2-5; possibly TRBD1 or TRBD2 for D (5 bases each). V lost 9 bases to trimming and J lost 3 bases, with 14 bases between them. CDR1 ENHRY and CDR2 SYGVKD come from the germline V gene. This CDR3 spans 13 amino acids. This chain's CDR3 is CAMAAGTKETQYF. Here the CDR3 DNA reads TGTGCCATGGCCGCAGGGACCAAAGAGACCCAGTACTTC.

The V and J genes are TRBV6-6 and TRBJ1-2; D perhaps matches TRBD1 (5 bases). CDR3 length equals 15 residues. Trimming shortened V by 6 bases and J by 4 bases, and 18 bases separated the two germline ends. Germline CDR1 reads MNHNY; CDR2 reads SVGAGI (reference sequence). The DNA for the CDR3 is TGTGCCAGCAGAAAATGGCCCCGCGGGGGCTATGGCTACACCTTC. It encodes CASRKWPRGGYGYTF.

Turning to this clone: Within the sample, other DNA sequences also encode this same CDR3. The chain joins TRBV11-2 to TRBJ1-5, with D possibly matching TRBD1 (6 bases). Trimming took 2 bases from V and 5 from J, leaving 7 bases between them. The CDR3 runs 13 residues. CDR1 and CDR2 (germline): SGHAT, FQNNGV. The CDR3, as DNA: TGTGCCAGCAGCTTAAACAGGGATCAGCCCCAGCATTTT. Its translation: CASSLNRDQPQHF. The whole variable domain, remainder taken from reference TRBV11-2 and TRBJ1-5, is EAGVAQSPRYKIIEKRQSVAFWCNPISGHATLYWYQQILGQGPKLLIQFQNNGVVDDSQLPKDRFSAERLKGVDSTLKIQPAKLEDSAVYLCASSLNRDQPQHFGDGTRLSIL.

Regarding this clone: The same CDR3 also results from other DNA sequences found in this sample. CDR3 sequence (DNA): TGTGCCTGGAGTGTAGGCAGGGAAACTGAAGCTTTCTTT. The encoded protein is CAWSVGRETEAFF. The chain combines TRBV30 with TRBJ1-1; a weak D match, TRBD1 (5 bases). V lost 0 bases to trimming and J lost 5 bases, with 10 bases between them. Germline values: CDR1 GTSNPN, CDR2 SVGIG (reference sequence). The CDR3 has 13 amino acids. Looking up the rest from reference TRBV30 and TRBJ1-1 gives the full variable domain: SQTIHQWPATLVQPVGSPLSLECTVEGTSNPNLYWYRQAAGRGLQLLFYSVGIGQISSEVPQNLSASRPQDRQFILSSKKLLLSDSGFYLCAWSVGRETEAFFGQGTRLTVV.

This chain joins TRBV6-5 and TRBJ2-7, with TRBD1 as a possible D gene (5 bases). The CDR3 length is 15 residues. Looked up from germline, CDR1 is MNHEY and CDR2 is SVGAGI. V lost 6 bases, J lost 6 bases, and 21 bases lay in between. Written as DNA, the CDR3 is TGTGCCAGCAGCCCCTACCCGGAAGGTACAGGCGAGCAGTACTTC. Translation: CASSPYPEGTGEQYF.

This rearrangement joins TRBV7-3 to TRBJ2-1; D is possibly TRBD1 or TRBD2 (5 bases each). This CDR3 spans 15 amino acids. CDR1 and CDR2 from the germline V gene are SGHTA and FQGTGA. Trimming pared 1 base from V and 8 bases from J, leaving 15 bases between. The CDR3 nucleotides read TGTGCCAGCAGCTTAAACGTGGGGGTGACGGATGAGCAGTTCTTC. As protein: CASSLNVGVTDEQFF.

The chain is built from TRBV2 and TRBJ2-1; D is tentatively TRBD1 or TRBD2 (5 bases each). The V gene's germline CDR1 is SNHLY and CDR2 FYNNEI. V lost 4 bases to trimming and J lost 15 bases, with 22 bases between them. The CDR3 has 14 residues. The CDR3 sequence: CASSVLTSSGRVFF. The CDR3 DNA sequence: TGTGCCAGCAGTGTATTAACGTCGTCGGGGCGAGTGTTCTTC.